Below, 16 T cell receptor beta chains from the same sample are listed, as sequenced in a study of neurological immune-mediated disorders. TCRdb re-derived calls from the 5' RACE reads in MiXCR, one entry per CDR3 protein. Of 67,000 or so distinct CDR3 sequences listed, approximately 13% are singletons. Time point meaning: longitudinal time-point 1 (baseline). Sequencing used PBMCs. The source of these receptors is a female donor with HTLV-1-associated myelopathy (HAM/TSP).

Many counts were recorded for this clonotype. The chain employs TRBV10-3 and TRBJ2-1; D call uncertain. This CDR3 is built from 14 residues. Trimming removed 2 bases at V and 6 bases at J, with 11 bases between. CDR1 is ENHRY, CDR2 SYGVKD, per germline. CDR3 protein: CAISETWTPNEQFF. CDR3 DNA sequence: TGTGCCATCAGTGAGACTTGGACCCCCAATGAGCAGTTCTTC.

Worth noting for this clonotype: A much more abundant neighbour one base away suggests this may be a read error. V gene TRBV5-5 combines with J gene TRBJ1-1, with TRBD1 matching 8 bases. CDR1 and CDR2 from the germline V gene are SGHKS and YYEKEE (reference sequence). The CDR3 has 13 residues. CDR3 sequence: CSSSTLDRGEAFF. CDR3 DNA sequence: TGTTCCAGCAGCACCCTCGACAGGGGTGAAGCTTTCTTT.

At least ten counts were recorded for this clonotype. The genes are TRBV7-9 and TRBJ1-2; 11 bases map to TRBD1. The CDR3 runs 13 residues. The V gene's germline CDR1 is SEHNR and CDR2 FQNEAQ (reference sequence). J gave up 12 bases and V 5 bases, and 8 bases lay outside the gene matches. This CDR3 is CASSPDRGPSNTF. The DNA for the CDR3 is TGTGCCAGCAGCCCGGACAGGGGGCCATCCAACACCTTC.

The chain has TRBV9 and TRBJ2-3; possibly TRBD2 for D (7 bases). V lost 2 bases and J lost 2, with 21 bases in between. CDR1 is SGDLS, CDR2 YYNGEE, per germline. The CDR3 covers 18 residues. CDR3 DNA sequence: TGTGCCAGCAGCGTTACGACGGGGGGCCCTTCTCACACAGATACGCAGTATTTT. Encoded protein: CASSVTTGGPSHTDTQYF.

Ten or more counts support this clonotype. J is TRBJ2-3 and V is TRBV4-1; D unclear. Germline CDR1 is MGHRA and CDR2 is YSYEKL. V shed 0 bases and J shed 10 bases, with 11 bases lying between them. CDR3 length equals 13 residues. CDR3 nucleotide sequence: TGCGCCAGCAGCCAAGATCGAACCCCAGCGCAGTATTTT. This sequence encodes CASSQDRTPAQYF.

This clonotype has a count of ten or more. This sequence joins TRBV12-3 or TRBV12-4 and TRBJ2-7; 9 bases line up with TRBD1. The CDR3 length is 15 residues. J gave up 2 bases and V 5 bases, and 7 bases lay outside the gene matches. The CDR3 loop is CASSVSGTGTYEQYF. CDR3 DNA sequence: TGTGCCAGCAGTGTCTCAGGGACAGGGACCTACGAGCAGTACTTC.

The rearrangement uses TRBV2 and TRBJ1-3; D unresolved. The CDR3 consists of 12 residues. Trimming shortened V by 8 bases and J by 10 bases, and 15 bases separated the two germline ends. The germline V gene has CDR1 SNHLY and CDR2 FYNNEI. For the CDR3, the DNA is TGTGCCAGCGAAGGGCTGCAAGGGACCATATATTTT. The encoded protein is CASEGLQGTIYF. Full variable domain (rest looked up from reference TRBV2 and TRBJ1-3): EPEVTQTPSHQVTQMGQEVILRCVPISNHLYFYWYRQILGQKVEFLVSFYNNEISEKSEIFDDQFSVERPDGSNFTLKIRSTKLEDSAMYFCASEGLQGTIYFGEGSWLTVV.

This clonotype was counted many times. The rearrangement uses TRBV6-5 and TRBJ2-2; 7 bases are a match to TRBD1. The CDR3 spans 15 residues. The ends lost 5 bases at V and 1 base at J; junction bases unmatched: 4. Germline V gives CDR1 MNHEY, CDR2 SVGAGI. Here the CDR3 DNA reads TGTGCCAGCAGTCGGGACAGTCGGAACACCGGGGAGCTGTTTTTT. This codes for CASSRDSRNTGELFF.

There are many counts of this clonotype. The rearrangement uses TRBV20-1 and TRBJ2-3, with D unresolved. This CDR3 comprises 14 residues. Germline V lookup: CDR1 DFQATT, CDR2 SNEGSKA (reference sequence). V was shortened by 0 bases and J by 1 base, with 8 bases between the two germline ends. The CDR3 nucleotides read TGCAGTGCTAGAGATAAGGCCCGCACAGATACGCAGTATTTT. The encoded protein is CSARDKARTDTQYF.

The sample holds many counts of this clonotype. The chain links TRBV28 to TRBJ1-2; the D gene is possibly TRBD1 (5 bases). The CDR3 loop spans 14 amino acids. Germline CDR1 MDHEN, CDR2 SYDVKM. Trimming removed 2 bases at V and 4 bases at J, with 11 bases between. The CDR3 spells CASSLGAYSYGYTF. Here the CDR3 DNA reads TGTGCCAGCAGTTTAGGGGCTTATAGCTATGGCTACACCTTC.

This clonotype was found many times. This CDR3 reads CASSLGPGGNTEAFF. The CDR3 DNA reads as TGTGCCAGCAGTTTAGGCCCAGGAGGGAACACTGAAGCTTTCTTT. The chain carries TRBV12-3 or TRBV12-4 and TRBJ1-1, with D unclear. The CDR3 covers 15 residues. Trimming took off 1 base at V and 1 base at J, with 10 bases between the two ends.

This clonotype appeared many times. The chain combines TRBV5-6 with TRBJ2-7; D is perhaps TRBD1 (6 bases). V was clipped by 2 bases and J by 7 bases, with 13 bases between them. Germline CDR1 reads SGHDT; CDR2 reads YYEEEE. The CDR3 runs to 13 residues. For the CDR3, the DNA is TGTGCCAGCAGCTTCAGGGGTCTGCGAGAGCAGTACTTC. This translates into CASSFRGLREQYF.

This clonotype was counted a few times. The chain joins TRBV5-1 to TRBJ2-7; 9 nucleotides align to TRBD1. Germline V gives CDR1 SGHRS, CDR2 YFSETQ. Trimming cost V 2 bases and J 4 bases; bases outside gene matches: 16. This CDR3 has 18 residues. CDR3 coding DNA: TGCGCCAGCAGCTTTGTCCCCCCTGGGACAGGGAGTACTTACGAGCAGTACTTC. It is translated as CASSFVPPGTGSTYEQYF.

This clonotype was counted at least ten times. The chain uses TRBV27 and TRBJ2-3; 9 bases match TRBD2. This CDR3 has 17 amino acids. V gave up 0 bases and J gave up 4 bases; unmatched junction bases: 8. Germline V CDR1 and CDR2: MNHEY, SMNVEV (reference sequence). This chain's CDR3 is CASSLSPRQRGADTQYF. The CDR3 DNA is TGTGCCAGCAGTTTATCCCCGCGGCAGCGGGGGGCAGATACGCAGTATTTT.

This clonotype showed up many times. The chain is built from TRBV5-5 and TRBJ1-2; 9 nucleotides match TRBD1. The CDR3 runs to 14 residues. Trimming cost V 4 bases and J 2 bases; bases outside gene matches: 3. The germline V gene has CDR1 SGHKS and CDR2 YYEKEE (reference sequence). CDR3 loop: CASSRGQGNYGYTF. In nucleotides, the CDR3 is TGTGCCAGCAGCAGGGGACAGGGCAACTATGGCTACACCTTC. Full variable domain (remainder filled in from reference TRBV5-5 and TRBJ1-2): DAGVTQSPTHLIKTRGQQVTLRCSPISGHKSVSWYQQVLGQGPQFIFQYYEKEERGRGNFPDRFSARQFPNYSSELNVNALLLGDSALYLCASSRGQGNYGYTFGSGTRLTVV.

This clonotype was seen many times. This chain links TRBV27 with TRBJ2-1; possible D gene TRBD1, 7 bases. The CDR3 totals 16 residues. Trimming took off 3 bases at V and 2 bases at J, with 14 bases between the two ends. From germline, CDR1 is MNHEY and CDR2 SMNVEV (reference sequence). The CDR3, as DNA: TGTGCCAGCAGTTTGCGGGGACAGCGTCCCTACAATGAGCAGTTCTTC. Protein sequence: CASSLRGQRPYNEQFF.